Given below is one T cell receptor (beta chain) in context. Its specificity is unknown. The data belong to a study of cytomegalovirus exposure and HLA in healthy donors. About the research overall: The same platform was used for the 100 to 150 validation repertoires and the approximately 670 first-cohort repertoires, a later analysis reported.

The CDR3 spans 17 residues. The J segment lost 8 bases and the V segment lost 0 bases, leaving 14 bases of the junction unmatched. Germline values: CDR1 SGHRS, CDR2 YFSETQ. The study's findings and limits: The study designated 150 or so TCR beta chains cytomegalovirus-associated. Subsequent analysis revealed that first-cohort TCR clusters tended to co-occur in the 110 or so validation repertoires. In vitro confirmation showed a few CMV-associated chains to be CMV antigen specific.

TCRdb keeps only in-frame clones here, not all; method: immunoSEQ multiplex PCR. The sample yields some 130,000 clones, roughly 89% seen once. The receptor was isolated from a young woman in good health and CMV-seronegative. What was sequenced was PBMCs. This sequence joins TRBV5-1 and TRBJ2-1; 7 bases are shared with TRBD2. CDR3 in amino acids: CASSLGFRGGASDEQFF. CDR3 nucleotides: TGCGCCAGCAGCTTGGGTTTTCGCGGGGGTGCCTCCGATGAGCAGTTCTTC.